The sample holds one count of the clone carrying this T cell receptor (beta chain). The antigen remains unidentified. This entry is derived from a study of shared clonotypes between healthy human individuals. The V gene lost 5 bases and the J gene lost 4 bases, with 21 bases spanning the gap. The V gene's germline CDR1 is SGHNT and CDR2 YENEEA. The CDR3 contains 17 residues. Libraries were prepared by immunoSEQ multiplex PCR; TCRdb keeps only in-frame clonotypes and omits some of them. The table records about 1.1 million clones, approximately 80% of them present only once. Broader study findings: Across a handful of donors, naive CD4 shared around 5.4%, naive CD8 3.5% to 4%, memory CD4 2% to 2.5%, memory CD8 0.4% to 0.5%.

The sequenced material came from memory CD4+ T cells from PBMCs. Subset denoted: CD45RA-negative fraction. This clonotype was obtained from a man between 18 and 29 years old in good health. Some clones in this sample may be carry-over from other donors' samples. The rearrangement links TRBV11-3 to TRBJ2-1, with TRBD2 as a possible D gene (7 bases). CDR3 sequence reads: CASSPQWGGLSYNEQFF. In DNA, the CDR3 is TGTGCCAGCAGCCCCCAGTGGGGGGGCTTGTCTTACAATGAGCAGTTCTTC.